Listed below are T cell receptor beta chains from one sample, sequenced in a study of OX40 agonist ivuxolimab in advanced cancers. Some clones are missing from TCRdb's copy, which holds only in-frame ones; the method was immunoSEQ multiplex PCR. This sample yields 70,000 or so clones, of which 90% are seen a single time; over 9.5% belongs to the top ten. Sequencing was performed on CD4+ or CD8+ T cells sorted from blood, taken in a trial of the OX40 agonist ivuxolimab. Source of these receptors: an adult with an advanced solid tumor such as melanoma, head and neck, liver or kidney cancer. The CDR3 runs from the conserved cysteine through the conserved F or W. D genes are given only for firm matches. Clone size, where shown, is once, few, many, or a class for clones that have expanded.

V gene	J gene	D gene	clone size	CDR3 protein	CDR3 DNA
TRBV5-1	TRBJ2-1	-	-	CASSRGGRSYNEQFF	TGCGCCAGCAGCCGTGGGGGGCGGTCCTACAATGAGCAGTTCTTC
TRBV7-9	TRBJ2-2	-	-	CASTYTGELFF	TGTGCCAGCACGTACACCGGGGAGCTGTTTTTT
TRBV19	TRBJ2-7	-	-	CASSGGREQYF	TGTGCCAGTAGTGGCGGGCGGGAGCAGTACTTC
TRBV4-1	TRBJ2-2	TRBD1	-	CASSQYDRDPAGELFF	TGCGCCAGCAGCCAATACGACAGGGATCCGGCCGGGGAGCTGTTTTTT
TRBV16	TRBJ2-2	-	-	CASSQFGGANTGELFF	TGTGCCAGCAGCCAATTTGGGGGCGCGAACACCGGGGAGCTGTTTTTT
TRBV11-3	TRBJ2-7	TRBD1	-	CASRLTGTGAYEQYF	TGTGCCAGCAGATTAACCGGGACAGGGGCGTACGAGCAGTACTTC
TRBV7-9	TRBJ1-5	-	-	CASGAMGETQPQHF	TGTGCCAGCGGCGCGATGGGGGAGACTCAGCCCCAGCATTTT
TRBV6-4	TRBJ2-7	TRBD1	-	CASNRLGDRYYEQYF	TGTGCCAGCAACAGACTCGGGGACAGATACTACGAGCAGTACTTC
TRBV19	TRBJ2-5	-	-	CASSMGYDQETQYF	TGTGCCAGTAGTATGGGGTACGATCAAGAGACCCAGTACTTC
TRBV18	TRBJ2-3	-	-	CASSPFRSTLDTQYF	TGTGCCAGCTCACCTTTCCGATCCACCTTAGATACGCAGTATTTT
TRBV28	TRBJ2-7	-	-	CASSSTGTVNYEQYF	TGTGCCAGCAGTTCTACAGGGACCGTAAACTACGAGCAGTACTTC
TRBV9	TRBJ2-5	TRBD2	-	CASSETSGSGTQYF	TGTGCCAGCAGCGAGACTAGCGGGAGTGGGACCCAGTACTTC
TRBV7-6	TRBJ2-2	TRBD2	-	CASSSGRQRAGGMNTGELFF	TGTGCCAGCAGCTCAGGGCGCCAGAGAGCGGGAGGGATGAACACCGGGGAGCTGTTTTTT
TRBV6-1	TRBJ2-7	TRBD2	-	CAISSLAGTSYEQYF	TGTGCCATCTCAAGCCTAGCGGGGACGTCCTACGAGCAGTACTTC
TRBV30	TRBJ2-7	-	-	CAWSNRAYEQYF	TGTGCCTGGAGTAATAGGGCTTACGAGCAGTACTTC
TRBV10-1	TRBJ2-1	-	-	CASSESLGNNEQFF	TGCGCCAGCAGTGAGTCGTTGGGCAACAATGAGCAGTTCTTC
TRBV7-2	TRBJ2-2	TRBD1	-	CASSLGGTGDGRELFF	TGTGCCAGCAGCTTGGGGGGGACAGGGGATGGCAGGGAGCTGTTTTTT
TRBV7-2	TRBJ2-3	-	-	CASSLRGAGDSDTQYF	TGTGCCAGCAGCTTACGGGGTGCGGGTGATTCAGATACGCAGTATTTT
TRBV7-9	TRBJ2-3	TRBD1	-	CASSPGQGRDTQYF	TGTGCCAGCAGCCCCGGACAGGGAAGAGATACGCAGTATTTT
TRBV19	TRBJ2-7	-	-	CASSIDPEKYEQYF	TGTGCCAGTAGTATAGATCCAGAAAAATACGAGCAGTACTTC
TRBV5-8	TRBJ2-5	TRBD1	-	CASSWDRGETQYF	TGTGCCAGCAGCTGGGACAGGGGGGAGACCCAGTACTTC
TRBV25-1	TRBJ2-5	TRBD1	-	CASSPGGTGVFETQYF	TGTGCCAGCAGTCCTGGGGGGACAGGGGTTTTTGAGACCCAGTACTTC
TRBV18	TRBJ1-4	-	-	CASSSSRLANEKLFF	TGTGCCAGCTCATCCTCGCGGTTGGCTAATGAAAAACTGTTTTTT
TRBV6-5	TRBJ2-1	-	-	CASSYSGGSSYNEQFF	TGTGCCAGCAGTTACTCTGGAGGGAGCTCCTACAATGAGCAGTTCTTC
TRBV18	TRBJ2-1	-	once	CASSPLGIGAYNEQFF	TGTGCCAGCTCACCACTAGGGATAGGAGCCTACAATGAGCAGTTCTTC
TRBV7-3	TRBJ2-3	-	-	CASSLIGAGLAGDTQYF	TGTGCCAGCAGCTTAATAGGCGCGGGTCTAGCAGGGGATACGCAGTATTTT
TRBV30	TRBJ2-5	-	-	CAWSDAEETQYF	TGTGCCTGGAGTGACGCGGAAGAGACCCAGTACTTC
TRBV11-2	TRBJ2-3	-	-	CASSPGGDTQYF	TGTGCCAGCAGCCCCGGTGGAGATACGCAGTATTTT
TRBV11-3	TRBJ2-7	TRBD1	-	CASSRDRAFREQYF	TGTGCCAGCAGCCGGGACAGGGCATTTCGCGAGCAGTACTTC
TRBV28	TRBJ2-7	-	-	CASSYPLVHEQYF	TGTGCCAGCAGTTACCCGTTAGTCCACGAGCAGTACTTC